This T cell receptor (beta chain) was documented in a study of CD8 T cells in ankylosing spondylitis. The study's findings and limits: What seemed typical of ankylosing spondylitis blood was a TCR beta motif built from fewer than ten highly homologous variants.

TCRdb fed the 5' RACE reads into MiXCR, producing one record per CDR3 protein. Among under 850,000 distinct CDR3 sequences listed, roughly 19% were seen once. Details on this clonotype: Its antigen is unidentified.

In germline, CDR1 is DFQATT, CDR2 SNEGSKA (reference sequence). The CDR3 totals 19 residues. Between the trimmed V and J ends, which lost 0 bases and 2 bases, there was a span of 23 bases. The chain carries TRBV20-1 and TRBJ2-1; perhaps D is TRBD1 or TRBD2 (5 bases each). Sample: blood, either unsorted or a sorted T cell fraction (not recorded which). The origin of this receptor is a male donor with ankylosing spondylitis. CDR3 DNA sequence: TGCAGTGCTAGAGAACCGGGGCGAGTAGGAGAACTACCCTACAATGAGCAGTTCTTC. Its protein product is CSAREPGRVGELPYNEQFF.